These 9 T cell receptor beta chains share one sample of origin, sequenced in a study of response to subunit inactivated influenza vaccine. TCRdb ran MiXCR on the RT-PCR reads and lists one entry per CDR3 protein. The sample lists 860,000 or so distinct CDR3 sequences, around 20% seen once, with roughly 10% in the top ten. Here the sequenced sample was PBMCs from blood, taken more than 4 days after vaccination. These receptors were collected from a man between 45 and 60 years old who received an inactivated influenza vaccine.

The chain recombines TRBV7-9 with TRBJ2-7; 7 bases are shared with TRBD1. Trimming removed 5 bases from V and 0 bases from J; junction bases left unmatched: 7. The CDR3 is 15 residues long. The germline V gene has CDR1 SEHNR and CDR2 FQNEAQ (reference sequence). CDR3 in DNA: TGTGCCAGCAGCGTTTACAGGGGCGGCTCCTACGAGCAGTACTTC. It is translated as CASSVYRGGSYEQYF.

This clonotype was picked up a small number of times. The chain couples TRBV7-2 to TRBJ1-1; tentatively, D is TRBD1 (5 bases). The CDR3 contains 13 residues. Germline V lookup: CDR1 SGHTA, CDR2 FQGNSA. Trimming took 2 bases from V and 5 from J, leaving 9 bases between them. The CDR3 loop reads CASSLKQGTEAFF. CDR3 sequence (DNA): TGTGCCAGCAGCTTAAAGCAGGGAACTGAAGCTTTCTTT.

CDR3 amino acids: CASSEGRQWDEQFF. As DNA, the CDR3 is TGTGCCAGCAGTGAAGGGCGGCAGTGGGATGAGCAGTTCTTC. The chain couples TRBV2 to TRBJ2-1; D not resolved. The V gene's germline CDR1 is SNHLY and CDR2 FYNNEI. The CDR3 is 14 residues long. Trimming removed 1 base from V and 8 bases from J, with 12 bases in between.

This chain's CDR3 is CASSRTGGRAHEQFF. CDR3 DNA: TGTGCCAGCAGCCGCACCGGCGGGAGGGCCCATGAGCAGTTCTTC. This chain links TRBV7-9 with TRBJ2-1; 9 bases align to TRBD2. The length of the CDR3 is 15 residues. The germline CDR1 and CDR2 sequences are SEHNR and FQNEAQ (reference sequence). After removal of 5 bases from V and 8 bases from J, the junction contained 10 bases not matched to a gene.

This clonotype was observed a few times. V usage is TRBV6-2 or TRBV6-3 and J usage is TRBJ2-1; 10 positions agree with TRBD2. Looked up from germline, CDR1 is MNHEY and CDR2 is SVGEGT. The CDR3 runs to 18 residues. The V and J ends lost 6 bases and 5 bases, in that order; junction bases with no gene match: 16. The CDR3: CASRPRLAGYALHNEQFF. The CDR3 coding sequence is TGTGCCAGCAGGCCACGACTAGCGGGTTATGCCTTACACAATGAGCAGTTCTTC.

This chain connects TRBV4-3 to TRBJ2-5; either TRBD1 or TRBD2 may supply D (7 bases each). This CDR3 is 15 amino acids long. Trimming stripped 3 bases from V and 5 bases from J, with 16 bases between. Germline V gives CDR1 LGHNA, CDR2 YSLEER. The CDR3 nucleotides are TGCGCCAGCAGCCAGGATACAGGGGAGGGGGAGACCCAGTACTTC. Residues: CASSQDTGEGETQYF.

The table lists this clonotype with many counts. V is TRBV20-1 and J is TRBJ2-7, with TRBD2 identical over 9 bases. V lost 2 bases, J lost 1 base, and 6 bases stayed unmatched. CDR3 length: 15 residues. Germline V gene lookup returns CDR1 DFQATT and CDR2 SNEGSKA (reference sequence). The CDR3 loop reads CSARPTSGRSYEQYF. Here the CDR3 DNA reads TGCAGTGCTAGACCGACTAGCGGAAGGTCCTACGAGCAGTACTTC.

V usage is TRBV5-5 and J usage is TRBJ2-1, with TRBD1 matching 10 bases. The CDR3 is 18 residues long. Per germline, CDR1 SGHKS and CDR2 YYEKEE (reference sequence). V lost 3 bases and J lost 5; bases outside the gene matches: 14. The DNA of the CDR3 is TGTGCCAGCAGCTCGGGAGTACCCGGGACAGGGGCTAACAATGAGCAGTTCTTC. Amino acids: CASSSGVPGTGANNEQFF.

This clonotype was counted a few times. The V call is TRBV6-5, the J call TRBJ2-7; D possibly uses TRBD1 or TRBD2 (5 bases each). The germline CDR1 and CDR2 sequences are MNHEY and SVGAGI. V shed 0 bases and J shed 5 bases, with 11 bases lying between them. This CDR3 comprises 14 residues. The CDR3 DNA follows: TGTGCCAGCAGTTACTCGGACACACTAGACGAGCAGTACTTC. This codes for CASSYSDTLDEQYF.